This paragraph covers one T cell receptor (beta chain) sequence. Relative to the germline gene, one junction end is altered; a read error may explain this. The CDR3 extends over 16 amino acids. Germline V gives CDR1 SGHTA, CDR2 FQGTGA. As processed by the authors: Reference gene primer amplification yielded estimated nucleated cell counts. TCRdb's table, derived via immunoSEQ multiplex PCR, lists solely in-frame clones and lacks some. V and J calls and clone size are copied from that table; D and trimming were computed from the DNA. Altogether 60,000 to 95,000 clones are present, 90% being singletons, with the ten largest covering around a sixth. This record comes from a study of blood T cell repertoires in COVID-19. About the study: Collection of acute and convalescent COVID-19 samples took place in the United States, Italy and Spain. Sources were T cells, B-cell-depleted T cells, or PBMCs; the material itself was cDNA or gDNA.

The rearrangement links TRBV7-3 to TRBJ1-1; 9 bases align to TRBD1. The clonotype comes from a woman older than 75 with active or convalescent COVID-19. Sequenced material: peripheral blood. CDR3 region: CASTLYSTGGSTEAFF. The CDR3 region has the DNA TGTGCCAGCACCTTATATTCGACAGGGGGAAGCACTGAAGCTTTCTTT.